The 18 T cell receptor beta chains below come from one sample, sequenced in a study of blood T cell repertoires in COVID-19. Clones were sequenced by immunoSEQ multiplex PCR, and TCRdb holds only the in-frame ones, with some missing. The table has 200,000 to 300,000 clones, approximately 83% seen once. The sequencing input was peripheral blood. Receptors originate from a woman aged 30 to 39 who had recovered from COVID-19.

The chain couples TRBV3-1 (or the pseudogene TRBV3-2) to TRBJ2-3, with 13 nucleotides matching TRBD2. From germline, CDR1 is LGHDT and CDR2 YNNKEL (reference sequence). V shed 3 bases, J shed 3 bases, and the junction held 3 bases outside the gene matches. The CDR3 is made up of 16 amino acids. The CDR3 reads CASSQGLAGLTDTQYF. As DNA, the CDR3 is TGTGCCAGCAGCCAGGGACTAGCGGGGTTAACAGATACGCAGTATTTT.

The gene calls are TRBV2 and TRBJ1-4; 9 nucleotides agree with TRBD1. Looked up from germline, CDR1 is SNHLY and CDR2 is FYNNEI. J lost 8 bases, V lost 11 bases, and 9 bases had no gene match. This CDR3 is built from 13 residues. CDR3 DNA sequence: TGTGCCGGAAAACAGGGGGCGAGGGAAAAACTGTTTTTT. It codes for CAGKQGAREKLFF.

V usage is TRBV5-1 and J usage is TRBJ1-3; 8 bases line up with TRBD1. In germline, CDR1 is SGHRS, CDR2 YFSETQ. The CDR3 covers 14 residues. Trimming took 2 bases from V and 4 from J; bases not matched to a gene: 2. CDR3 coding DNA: TGCGCCAGCAGCTTACAGGGGGTCGGAAACACCATATATTTT. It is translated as CASSLQGVGNTIYF.

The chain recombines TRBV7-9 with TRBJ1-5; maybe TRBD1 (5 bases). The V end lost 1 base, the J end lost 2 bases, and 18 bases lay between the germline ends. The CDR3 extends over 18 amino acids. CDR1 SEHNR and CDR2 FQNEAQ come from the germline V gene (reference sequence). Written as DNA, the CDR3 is TGTGCCAGCAGCTTAGGTGGTCGAGGAGGGGCAGGCAATCAGCCCCAGCATTTT. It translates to CASSLGGRGGAGNQPQHF.

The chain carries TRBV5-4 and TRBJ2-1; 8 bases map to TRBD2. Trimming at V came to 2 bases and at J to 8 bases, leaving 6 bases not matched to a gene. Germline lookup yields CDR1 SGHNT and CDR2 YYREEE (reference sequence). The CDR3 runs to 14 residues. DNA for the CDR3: TGTGCCAGCAGCTTACCGGGGGGGCCCCATGAGCAGTTCTTC. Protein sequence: CASSLPGGPHEQFF.

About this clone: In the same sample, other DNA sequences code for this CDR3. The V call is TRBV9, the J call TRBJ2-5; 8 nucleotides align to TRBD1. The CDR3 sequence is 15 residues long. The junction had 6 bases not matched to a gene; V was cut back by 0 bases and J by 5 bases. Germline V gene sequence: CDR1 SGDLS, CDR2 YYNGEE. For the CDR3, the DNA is TGTGCCAGCAGCGTAGACCAGGGGGCTAAGGAGACCCAGTACTTC. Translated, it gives CASSVDQGAKETQYF. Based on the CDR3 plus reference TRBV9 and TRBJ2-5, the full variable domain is DSGVTQTPKHLITATGQRVTLRCSPRSGDLSVYWYQQSLDQGLQFLIQYYNGEERAKGNILERFSAQQFPDLHSELNLSSLELGDSALYFCASSVDQGAKETQYFGPGTRLLVL.

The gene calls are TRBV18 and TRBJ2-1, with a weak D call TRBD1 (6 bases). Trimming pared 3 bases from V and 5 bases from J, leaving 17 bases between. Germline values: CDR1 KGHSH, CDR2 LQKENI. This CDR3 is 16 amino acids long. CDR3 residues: CASSPDTGMTNNEQFF. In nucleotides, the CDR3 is TGTGCCAGCTCACCCGACACAGGGATGACGAACAATGAGCAGTTCTTC.

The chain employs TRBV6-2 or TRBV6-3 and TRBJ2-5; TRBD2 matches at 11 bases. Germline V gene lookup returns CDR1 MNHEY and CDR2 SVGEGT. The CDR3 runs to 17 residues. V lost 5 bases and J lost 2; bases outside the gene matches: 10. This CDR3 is CASSHYLAGGLQETQYF. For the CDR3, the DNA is TGTGCCAGCAGTCACTACCTAGCGGGGGGCCTTCAAGAGACCCAGTACTTC.

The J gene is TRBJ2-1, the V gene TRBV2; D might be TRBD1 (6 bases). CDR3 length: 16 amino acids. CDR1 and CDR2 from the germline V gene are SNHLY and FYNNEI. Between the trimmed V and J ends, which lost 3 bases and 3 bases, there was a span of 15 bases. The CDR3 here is CASSETDSGVYNEQFF. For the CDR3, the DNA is TGTGCCAGCAGTGAGACGGACAGCGGCGTCTACAATGAGCAGTTCTTC.

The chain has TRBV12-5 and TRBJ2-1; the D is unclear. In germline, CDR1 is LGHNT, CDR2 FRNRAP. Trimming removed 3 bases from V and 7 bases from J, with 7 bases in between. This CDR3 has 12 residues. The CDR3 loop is CASGFSVNEQFF. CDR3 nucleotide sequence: TGTGCTAGTGGTTTCTCGGTAAATGAGCAGTTCTTC.

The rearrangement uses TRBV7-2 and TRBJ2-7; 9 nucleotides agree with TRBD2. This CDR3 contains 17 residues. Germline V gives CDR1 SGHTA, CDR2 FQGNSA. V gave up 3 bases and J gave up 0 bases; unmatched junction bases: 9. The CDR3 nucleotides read TGTGCCAGCAGCTTCGGGCTAGCGGGATTCGCCTCCTACGAGCAGTACTTC. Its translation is CASSFGLAGFASYEQYF.

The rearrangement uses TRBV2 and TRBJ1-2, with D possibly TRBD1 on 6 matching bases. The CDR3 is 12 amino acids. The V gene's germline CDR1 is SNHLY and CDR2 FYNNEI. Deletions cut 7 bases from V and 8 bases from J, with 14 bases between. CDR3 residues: CASMGGPGGYTF. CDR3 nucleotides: TGTGCCAGCATGGGGGGGCCGGGCGGCTACACCTTC. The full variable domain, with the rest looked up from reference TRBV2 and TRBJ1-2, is EPEVTQTPSHQVTQMGQEVILRCVPISNHLYFYWYRQILGQKVEFLVSFYNNEISEKSEIFDDQFSVERPDGSNFTLKIRSTKLEDSAMYFCASMGGPGGYTFGSGTRLTVV.

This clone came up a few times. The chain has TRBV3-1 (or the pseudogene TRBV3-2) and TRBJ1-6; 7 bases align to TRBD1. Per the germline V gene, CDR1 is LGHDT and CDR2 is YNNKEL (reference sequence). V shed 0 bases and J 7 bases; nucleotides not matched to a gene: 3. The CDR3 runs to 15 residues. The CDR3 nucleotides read TGTGCCAGCAGCCAAGACAGGGGGATAAATTCACCCCTCCACTTT. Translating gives CASSQDRGINSPLHF.

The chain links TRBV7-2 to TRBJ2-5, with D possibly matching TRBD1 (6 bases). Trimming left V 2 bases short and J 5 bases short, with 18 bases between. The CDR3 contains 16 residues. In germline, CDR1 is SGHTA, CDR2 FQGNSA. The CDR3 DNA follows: TGTGCCAGCAGCTTAAGGGACACGGTAATGGGTGAGACCCAGTACTTC. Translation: CASSLRDTVMGETQYF.

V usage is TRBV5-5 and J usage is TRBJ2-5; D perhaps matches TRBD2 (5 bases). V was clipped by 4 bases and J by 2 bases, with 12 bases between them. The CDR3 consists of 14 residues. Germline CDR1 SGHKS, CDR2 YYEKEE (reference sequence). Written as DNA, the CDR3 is TGTGCCAGCAGCCCGAGGGCGATTCAAGAGACCCAGTACTTC. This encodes CASSPRAIQETQYF.

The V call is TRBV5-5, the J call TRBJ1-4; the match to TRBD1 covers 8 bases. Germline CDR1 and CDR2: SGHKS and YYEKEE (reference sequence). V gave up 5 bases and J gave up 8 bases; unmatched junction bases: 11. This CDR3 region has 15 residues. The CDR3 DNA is TGTGCCAGCAGGGTCCGGGACAGGCAAACGGAAAAACTGTTTTTT. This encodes CASRVRDRQTEKLFF. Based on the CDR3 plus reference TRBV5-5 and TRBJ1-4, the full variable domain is DAGVTQSPTHLIKTRGQQVTLRCSPISGHKSVSWYQQVLGQGPQFIFQYYEKEERGRGNFPDRFSARQFPNYSSELNVNALLLGDSALYLCASRVRDRQTEKLFFGSGTQLSVL.

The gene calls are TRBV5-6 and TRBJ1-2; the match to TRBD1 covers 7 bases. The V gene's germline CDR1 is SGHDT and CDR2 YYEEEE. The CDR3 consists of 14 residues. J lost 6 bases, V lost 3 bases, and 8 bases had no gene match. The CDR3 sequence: CASSYSTGTHGYTF. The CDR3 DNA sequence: TGTGCCAGCAGCTACTCGACAGGGACTCATGGCTACACCTTC.

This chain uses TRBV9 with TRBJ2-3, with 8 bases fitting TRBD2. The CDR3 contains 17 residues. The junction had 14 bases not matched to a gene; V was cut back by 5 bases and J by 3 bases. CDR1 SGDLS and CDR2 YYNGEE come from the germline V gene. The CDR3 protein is CASRPTPGGASTDTQYF. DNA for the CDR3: TGTGCCAGCAGGCCAACGCCGGGGGGGGCCTCAACAGATACGCAGTATTTT.